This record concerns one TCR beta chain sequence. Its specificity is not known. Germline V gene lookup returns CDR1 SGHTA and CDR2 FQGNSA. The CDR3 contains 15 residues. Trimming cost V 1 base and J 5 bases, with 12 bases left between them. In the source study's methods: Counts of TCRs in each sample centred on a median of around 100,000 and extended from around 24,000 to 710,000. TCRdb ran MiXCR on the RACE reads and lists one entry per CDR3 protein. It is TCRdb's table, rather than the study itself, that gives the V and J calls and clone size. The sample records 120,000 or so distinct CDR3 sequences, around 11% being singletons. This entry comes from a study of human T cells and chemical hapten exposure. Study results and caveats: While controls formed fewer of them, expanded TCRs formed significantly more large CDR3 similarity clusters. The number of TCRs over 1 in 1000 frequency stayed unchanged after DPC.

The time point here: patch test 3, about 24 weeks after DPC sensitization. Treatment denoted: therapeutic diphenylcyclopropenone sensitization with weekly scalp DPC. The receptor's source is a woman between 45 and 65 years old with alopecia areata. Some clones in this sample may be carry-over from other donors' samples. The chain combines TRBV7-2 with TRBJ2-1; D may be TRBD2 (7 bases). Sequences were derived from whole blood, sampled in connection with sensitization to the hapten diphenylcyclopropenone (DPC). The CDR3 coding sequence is TGTGCCAGCAGCTTAGGACGGCGGGGGCACAATGAGCAGTTCTTC. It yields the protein CASSLGRRGHNEQFF.